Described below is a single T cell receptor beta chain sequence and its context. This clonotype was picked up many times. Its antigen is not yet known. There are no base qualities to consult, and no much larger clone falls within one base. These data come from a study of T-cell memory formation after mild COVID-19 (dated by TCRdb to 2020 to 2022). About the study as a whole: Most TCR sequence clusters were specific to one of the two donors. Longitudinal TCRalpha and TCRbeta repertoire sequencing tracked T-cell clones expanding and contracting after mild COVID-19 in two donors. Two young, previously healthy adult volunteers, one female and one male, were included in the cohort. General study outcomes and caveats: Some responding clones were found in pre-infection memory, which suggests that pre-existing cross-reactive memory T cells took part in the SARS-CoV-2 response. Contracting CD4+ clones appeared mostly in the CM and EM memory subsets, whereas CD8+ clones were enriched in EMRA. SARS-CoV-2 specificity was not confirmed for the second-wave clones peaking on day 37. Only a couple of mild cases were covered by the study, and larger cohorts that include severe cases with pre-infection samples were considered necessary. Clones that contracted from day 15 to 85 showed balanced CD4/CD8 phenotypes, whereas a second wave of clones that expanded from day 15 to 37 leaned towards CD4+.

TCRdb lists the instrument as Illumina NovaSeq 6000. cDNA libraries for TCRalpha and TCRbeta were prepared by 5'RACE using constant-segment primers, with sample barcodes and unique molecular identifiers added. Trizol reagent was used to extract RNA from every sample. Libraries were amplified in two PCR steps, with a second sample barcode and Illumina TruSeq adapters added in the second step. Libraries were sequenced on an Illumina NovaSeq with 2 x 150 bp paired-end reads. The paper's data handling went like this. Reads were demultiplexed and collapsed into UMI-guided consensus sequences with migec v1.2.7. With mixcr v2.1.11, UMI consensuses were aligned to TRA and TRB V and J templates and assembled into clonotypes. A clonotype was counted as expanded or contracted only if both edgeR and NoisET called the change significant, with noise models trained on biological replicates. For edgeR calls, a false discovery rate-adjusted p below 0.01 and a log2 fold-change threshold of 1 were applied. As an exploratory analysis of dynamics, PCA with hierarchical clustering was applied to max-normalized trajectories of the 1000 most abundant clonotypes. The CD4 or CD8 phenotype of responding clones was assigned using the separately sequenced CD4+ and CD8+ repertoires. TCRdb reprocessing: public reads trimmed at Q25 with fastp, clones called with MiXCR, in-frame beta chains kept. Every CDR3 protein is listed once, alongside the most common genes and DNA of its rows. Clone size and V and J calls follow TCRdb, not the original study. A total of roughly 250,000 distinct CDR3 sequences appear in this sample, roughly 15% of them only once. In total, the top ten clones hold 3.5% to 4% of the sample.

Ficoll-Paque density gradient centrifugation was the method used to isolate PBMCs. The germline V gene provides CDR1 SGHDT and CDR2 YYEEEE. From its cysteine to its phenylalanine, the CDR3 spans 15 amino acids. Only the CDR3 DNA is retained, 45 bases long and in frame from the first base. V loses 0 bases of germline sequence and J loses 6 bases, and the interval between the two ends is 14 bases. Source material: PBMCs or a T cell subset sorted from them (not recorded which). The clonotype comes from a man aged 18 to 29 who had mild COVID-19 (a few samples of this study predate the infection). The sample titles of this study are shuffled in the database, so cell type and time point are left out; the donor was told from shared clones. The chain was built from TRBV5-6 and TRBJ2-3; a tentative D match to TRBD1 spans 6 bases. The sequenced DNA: TGTGCCAGCAGCTTGGTGGGGGCGCACGGGGATACGCAGTATTTT. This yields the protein CASSLVGAHGDTQYF.